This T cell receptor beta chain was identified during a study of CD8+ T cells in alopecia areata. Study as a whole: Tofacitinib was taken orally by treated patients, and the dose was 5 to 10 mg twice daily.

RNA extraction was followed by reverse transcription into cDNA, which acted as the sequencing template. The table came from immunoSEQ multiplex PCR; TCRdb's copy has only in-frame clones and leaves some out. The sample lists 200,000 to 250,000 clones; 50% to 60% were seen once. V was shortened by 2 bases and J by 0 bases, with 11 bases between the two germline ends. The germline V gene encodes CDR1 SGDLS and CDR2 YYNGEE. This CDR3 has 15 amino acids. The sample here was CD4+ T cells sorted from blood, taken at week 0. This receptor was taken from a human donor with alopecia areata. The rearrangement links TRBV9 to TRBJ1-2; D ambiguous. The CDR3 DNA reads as TGTGCCAGCAGCGTTGCATCAACAGCTAACTATGGCTACACCTTC. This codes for CASSVASTANYGYTF.